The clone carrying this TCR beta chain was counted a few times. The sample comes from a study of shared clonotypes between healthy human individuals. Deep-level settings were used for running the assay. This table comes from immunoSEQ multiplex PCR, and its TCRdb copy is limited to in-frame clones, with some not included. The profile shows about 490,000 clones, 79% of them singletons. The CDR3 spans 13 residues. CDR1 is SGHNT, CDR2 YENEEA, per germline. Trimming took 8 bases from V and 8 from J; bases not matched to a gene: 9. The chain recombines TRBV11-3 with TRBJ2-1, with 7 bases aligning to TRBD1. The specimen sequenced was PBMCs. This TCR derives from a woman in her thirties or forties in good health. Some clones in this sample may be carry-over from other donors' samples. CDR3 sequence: CASALQGVHEQFF. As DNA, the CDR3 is TGTGCCAGCGCACTCCAGGGGGTACATGAGCAGTTCTTC.